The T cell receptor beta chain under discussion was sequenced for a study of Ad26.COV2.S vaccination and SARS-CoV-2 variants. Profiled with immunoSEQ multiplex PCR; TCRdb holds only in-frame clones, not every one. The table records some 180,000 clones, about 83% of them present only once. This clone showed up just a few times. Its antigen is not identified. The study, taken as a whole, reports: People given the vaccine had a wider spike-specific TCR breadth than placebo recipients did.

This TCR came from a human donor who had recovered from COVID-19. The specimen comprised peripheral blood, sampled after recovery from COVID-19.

CDR3 sequence: CAWSAGTVHGYTF. In nucleotides, the CDR3 is TGTGCCTGGAGTGCCGGGACAGTCCATGGCTACACCTTC. The J gene is TRBJ1-2, the V gene TRBV30; TRBD1 agrees at 7 bases. CDR3 length equals 13 residues. Unmatched junction bases numbered 5, after V lost 1 base and J lost 6 bases. CDR1 is GTSNPN, CDR2 SVGIG, per germline (reference sequence).